The 22 T cell receptor beta chains listed next were all sequenced from one sample in a study of T cells in Graves' hyperthyroidism and ophthalmopathy. Amplification yielded TCR beta CDR3 regions, with RNA transcripts as the source. The TCR CDR3 first-round RT-PCR relied on the HTBI primer set. MiXCR was run by TCRdb on the multiplex PCR reads, yielding one entry per CDR3 protein. This table holds about 660,000 distinct CDR3 sequences, 45% found once. Sample: peripheral blood or thyroid tissue (not recorded which). Receptor source: an adult man with Graves' disease, either hyperthyroidism or ophthalmopathy (not recorded which).

Of note for this clonotype: At one end, the junction sequence differs from germline, possibly due to a read error. The V and J genes are TRBV20-1 and TRBJ2-2; tentatively, D is TRBD2 (6 bases). The CDR3 consists of 16 residues. Germline-derived CDR1 and CDR2 are DFQATT and SNEGSKA (reference sequence). CDR3 amino acids: CSASRLGGESTGQLFF. In DNA form, the CDR3 reads TGCAGTGCTAGTCGTCTGGGCGGGGAGAGCACCGGGCAGCTGTTTTTT.

This clonotype has a count of ten or more. This chain joins TRBV24-1 and TRBJ2-5; 8 bases are a match to TRBD1. Germline V gene lookup returns CDR1 KGHDR and CDR2 SFDVKD. J lost 3 bases, V lost 0 bases, and 2 bases had no gene match. This CDR3 comprises 15 residues. CDR3 sequence (DNA): TGTGCCACCAGTGATTTGGTACAGGGGGAAGAGACCCAGTACTTC. Its translation is CATSDLVQGEETQYF.

V and J are TRBV20-1 and TRBJ1-6; tentative D call: TRBD1 (6 bases). CDR1 and CDR2 (germline): DFQATT, SNEGSKA (reference sequence). The CDR3 spans 15 residues. V lost 0 bases to trimming and J lost 7 bases, with 13 bases between them. The CDR3 nucleotides read TGCAGTGCTAGAGATTCAGGGGTTGTGAATTCACCCCTCCACTTT. It codes for CSARDSGVVNSPLHF.

This clonotype showed up many times. J is TRBJ1-1 and V is TRBV29-1; D remains unclear. The germline V gene encodes CDR1 SQVTM and CDR2 ANQGSEA. Trimming pared 7 bases from V and 1 base from J, leaving 13 bases between. This CDR3 has 13 residues. CDR3 protein: CSALPLPNTEAFF. The CDR3 DNA is TGCAGCGCGTTGCCCCTGCCGAACACTGAAGCTTTCTTT. The full variable domain, its missing parts supplied by reference TRBV29-1 and TRBJ1-1, is SAVISQKPSRDICQRGTSLTIQCQVDSQVTMMFWYRQQPGQSLTLIATANQGSEATYESGFVIDKFPISRPNLTFSTLTVSNMSPEDSSIYLCSALPLPNTEAFFGQGTRLTVV.

The genes are TRBV12-3 or TRBV12-4 and TRBJ2-6; 7 nucleotides match TRBD1. V shed 5 bases, J shed 4 bases, and the junction held 2 bases outside the gene matches. This CDR3 has 14 residues. In DNA, the CDR3 is TGTGCCAGCAGTCGGGGACAGGGGGCCAACGTCCTGACTTTC. Protein: CASSRGQGANVLTF.

The chain joins TRBV10-3 to TRBJ1-2; D ambiguous. Trimming stripped 6 bases from V and 7 bases from J, with 21 bases between. Germline lookup yields CDR1 ENHRY and CDR2 SYGVKD. This CDR3 contains 15 residues. This CDR3 reads CAIRQSAVGTAGYTF. In DNA form, the CDR3 reads TGTGCCATCAGACAATCCGCCGTGGGAACGGCTGGCTACACCTTC.

This chain connects TRBV29-1 to TRBJ1-6; D remains ambiguous. This CDR3 spans 14 amino acids. Germline V gene data show CDR1 as SQVTM and CDR2 as ANQGSEA. V was pared by 8 bases and J by 7 bases, with 18 bases between. The CDR3 here is CSLGSGSRNSPLHF. For the CDR3, the DNA is TGCAGCTTGGGATCGGGTTCAAGAAATTCACCCCTCCACTTT.

This chain uses TRBV7-9 with TRBJ1-4; D uncertain. V lost 1 base, J lost 6 bases, and 12 bases lay in between. Germline values: CDR1 SEHNR, CDR2 FQNEAQ (reference sequence). The CDR3 has 15 amino acids. Here the CDR3 DNA reads TGTGCCAGCAGCTTAGTATCGGGGAGAGATGAAAAACTGTTTTTT. It encodes CASSLVSGRDEKLFF.

For this clonotype: A much larger clone lies a single base off, so this may be a read error. The chain combines TRBV10-3 with TRBJ1-2, with D maybe TRBD1 (6 bases). Between the trimmed V and J ends, which lost 3 bases and 7 bases, there was a span of 15 bases. This CDR3 has 14 residues. Germline V gives CDR1 ENHRY, CDR2 SYGVKD. For the CDR3, the DNA is TGTGCCATCAGTGAAACAGGGTTCGACCTTGGCTACACCTTC. Protein: CAISETGFDLGYTF.

Only a few counts were recorded for this clonotype. The chain employs TRBV4-1 and TRBJ1-5, with D unresolved. Germline V lookup: CDR1 MGHRA, CDR2 YSYEKL. V lost 0 bases and J 3 bases, leaving 6 bases between the germline ends. The CDR3 is 14 amino acids. CDR3 sequence: CASSQEGVNQPQHF. In DNA form, the CDR3 reads TGCGCCAGCAGCCAAGAGGGAGTCAATCAGCCCCAGCATTTT.

The rearrangement joins TRBV7-9 to TRBJ1-1; D is perhaps TRBD1 (6 bases). Germline CDR1 and CDR2: SEHNR and FQNEAQ (reference sequence). The CDR3 contains 14 residues. The V end was cut by 6 bases, the J end by 5 bases, with 16 bases between. The DNA of the CDR3 is TGTGCCAGCAGTTTCAAGGGCAGGGGAACTGAAGCTTTCTTT. It specifies CASSFKGRGTEAFF.

Remarks on this clonotype: A much bigger clone sits one base away, suggesting this may be a read error. The rearrangement joins TRBV10-1 to TRBJ1-2, with D possibly TRBD1 on 5 matching bases. Germline lookup yields CDR1 WNHNN and CDR2 SYGVQD (reference sequence). This CDR3 comprises 13 residues. The V gene lost 2 bases and the J gene lost 6 bases, with 10 bases spanning the gap. CDR3 amino acids: CASSESRAHGYTF. The CDR3 bases are TGCGCCAGCAGTGAGAGCAGGGCCCATGGCTACACCTTC.

The CDR3 DNA reads as TGTGCCAGCAGCCAAGAAATATCCGCTGGAAACACCATATATTTT. Translation: CASSQEISAGNTIYF. V usage is TRBV14 and J usage is TRBJ1-3; D remains ambiguous. CDR1 SGHDN and CDR2 FVKESK come from the germline V gene. There are 15 residues in the CDR3. The germline V and J ends were trimmed by 0 bases and 2 bases, with 8 bases remaining between them.

This clonotype has a handful of counts. The junction departs from germline at one end; a sequencing error may be responsible. J is TRBJ2-5 and V is TRBV10-3, with D tentatively TRBD1 (6 bases). CDR1 and CDR2 (germline): ENHRY, SYGVKD. The CDR3 is 15 residues long. CDR3: CASSPGQPFEETQYF. The DNA for the CDR3 is TGTGCCAGCAGTCCCGGACAGCCCTTTGAGGAGACCCAGTACTTC.

The J gene is TRBJ1-4, the V gene TRBV12-3 or TRBV12-4; unclear D gene. The CDR3 is 14 residues long. Trimming shortened V by 5 bases and J by 3 bases, and 10 bases separated the two germline ends. The chain's CDR3 is CASSLVAANEKLFF. As DNA, the CDR3 is TGTGCCAGCAGTCTCGTGGCAGCTAATGAAAAACTGTTTTTT.

This clonotype was counted ten times or more. This chain joins TRBV24-1 and TRBJ1-2; TRBD1 aligns across 8 bases. This CDR3 contains 15 residues. The germline gives CDR1 KGHDR, CDR2 SFDVKD. The V and J ends lost 3 bases and 6 bases, in that order; junction bases with no gene match: 8. The CDR3 sequence is CATSDPKTGDDGYTF. In DNA, the CDR3 is TGTGCCACCAGTGATCCGAAGACAGGGGACGATGGCTACACCTTC.

CDR3 sequence reads: CASSHDKTSGAYEQYF. The CDR3 DNA follows: TGTGCCAGCAGCCATGATAAGACTAGCGGAGCCTACGAGCAGTACTTC. The genes are TRBV7-8 and TRBJ2-7, with 9 bases matching TRBD2. Trimming cost V 5 bases and J 2 bases; bases outside gene matches: 10. Looked up from germline, CDR1 is SGHVS and CDR2 is FQNEAQ. CDR3 length: 16 amino acids.

The chain recombines TRBV7-9 with TRBJ1-5; a weak D match, TRBD1 (5 bases). The V gene lost 6 bases and the J gene lost 5 bases, with 17 bases spanning the gap. Germline assignment: CDR1 SEHNR and CDR2 FQNEAQ (reference sequence). This CDR3 region has 15 residues. The CDR3 is CASSPTLGGDQPQHF. The CDR3 DNA reads as TGTGCCAGCAGTCCCACCCTGGGGGGAGATCAGCCCCAGCATTTT.

The V and J genes are TRBV6-1 and TRBJ1-3, with unresolved D. This CDR3 has 15 amino acids. Germline-derived CDR1 and CDR2 are MNHNS and SASEGT. Trimming took off 7 bases at V and 0 bases at J, with 13 bases between the two ends. CDR3 region: CASIRRSTSGNTIYF. As DNA, the CDR3 is TGTGCCAGCATCCGTAGGAGCACCTCTGGAAACACCATATATTTT.

A few counts support this clonotype. The chain couples TRBV7-8 to TRBJ2-5; D is perhaps TRBD1 or TRBD2 (5 bases each). The CDR3 covers 16 residues. Germline V gene sequence: CDR1 SGHVS, CDR2 FQNEAQ. With 5 bases removed from V and 0 bases from J, the gap between germline ends came to 16 bases. CDR3 sequence: CASSIRQGGYQETQYF. Here the CDR3 DNA reads TGTGCCAGCAGCATACGGCAGGGCGGGTACCAAGAGACCCAGTACTTC.

This chain joins TRBV7-9 and TRBJ2-7, with TRBD1 matching over 8 bases. J was trimmed by 6 bases and V by 4 bases; bases with no gene match: 11. Germline V CDR1 and CDR2: SEHNR, FQNEAQ (reference sequence). This CDR3 comprises 15 residues. The CDR3 coding sequence is TGTGCCAGCAGCTCGAGGACAGGGCTGACCTCCGAGCAGTACTTC. It yields the protein CASSSRTGLTSEQYF.

The chain is built from TRBV2 and TRBJ1-2; 7 nucleotides align to TRBD1. Germline CDR1 and CDR2: SNHLY and FYNNEI. The length of the CDR3 is 15 residues. Losses at the gene ends were 5 bases for V and 6 bases for J; bases not matched to a gene: 12. CDR3 loop: CASSFDRARPDGYTF. Written as DNA, the CDR3 is TGTGCCAGCAGTTTCGACAGGGCGCGCCCGGATGGCTACACCTTC.